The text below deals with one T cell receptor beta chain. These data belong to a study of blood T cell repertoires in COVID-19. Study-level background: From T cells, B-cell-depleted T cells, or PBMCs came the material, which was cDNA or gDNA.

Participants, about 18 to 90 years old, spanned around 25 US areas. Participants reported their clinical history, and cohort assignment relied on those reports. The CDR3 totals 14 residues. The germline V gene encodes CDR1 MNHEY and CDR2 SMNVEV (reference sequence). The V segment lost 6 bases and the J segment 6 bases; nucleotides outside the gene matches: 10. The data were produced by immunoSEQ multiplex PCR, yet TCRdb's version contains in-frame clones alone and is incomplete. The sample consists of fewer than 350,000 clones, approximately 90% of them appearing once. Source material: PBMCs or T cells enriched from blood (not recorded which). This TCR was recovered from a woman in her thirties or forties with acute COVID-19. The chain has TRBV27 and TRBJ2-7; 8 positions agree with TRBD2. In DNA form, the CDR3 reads TGTGCCAGCAGGCCGTGGACTAGCACGGGCGAGCAGTACTTC. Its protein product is CASRPWTSTGEQYF.